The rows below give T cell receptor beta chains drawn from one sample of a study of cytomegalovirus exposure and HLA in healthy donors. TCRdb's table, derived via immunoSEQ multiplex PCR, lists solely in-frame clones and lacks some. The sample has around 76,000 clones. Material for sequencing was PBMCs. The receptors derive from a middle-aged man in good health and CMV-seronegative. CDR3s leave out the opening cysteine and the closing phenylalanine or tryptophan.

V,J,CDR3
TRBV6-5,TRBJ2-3,ASSREPNTDTQY
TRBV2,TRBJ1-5,ASRAGDRGNNQPQH
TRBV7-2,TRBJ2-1,ASRASGGAYNEQF
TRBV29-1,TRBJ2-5,SVEGGRGGETQY
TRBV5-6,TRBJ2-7,ASSPTGYHEQY
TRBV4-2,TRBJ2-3,ASSQDSKGNTDTQY
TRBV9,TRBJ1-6,ASSEGQIRTGGGSPLH
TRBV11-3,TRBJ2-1,ASSPGLAGVYNEQF
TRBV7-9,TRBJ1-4,ASSPSPQGTNEKLF
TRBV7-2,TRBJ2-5,ASSFAGAQETQY
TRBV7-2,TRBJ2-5,ASSPLETQY
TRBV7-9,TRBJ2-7,ASSFADYEQY
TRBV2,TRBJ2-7,ASSVQGLSYEQY
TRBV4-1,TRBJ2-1,ASSQVGWQEENEQF
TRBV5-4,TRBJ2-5,ASSWRGARETQY
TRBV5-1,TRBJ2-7,ASSLNGGTYEQY
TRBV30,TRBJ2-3,AWSPGQSTDTQY
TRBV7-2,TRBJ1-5,ASSSTGYGQPQH
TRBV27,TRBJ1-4,ASSHGQGLSEKLF
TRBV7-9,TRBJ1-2,ASSLAENLDYGYT
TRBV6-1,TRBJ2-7,ASSSIDRGSYEQY
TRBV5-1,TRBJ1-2,ASSLPHGTGDFANYGYT
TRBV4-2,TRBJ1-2,ASSQDRTGGLDT
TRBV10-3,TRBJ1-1,AINGQGVNTEAF
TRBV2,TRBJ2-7,ASSEGQGGVYEQY
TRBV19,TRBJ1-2,ASLRGRGHDGYT
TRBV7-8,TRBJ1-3,ASSFLDSQLSGNTIY